This T cell receptor beta chain was documented in a study of identifying expanded T cells in peripheral blood. The protocol was immunoSEQ multiplex PCR, while the TCRdb copy is restricted to in-frame clones and leaves out a portion. The table lists about 81,000 clones, 65% to 85% of them singletons. The V gene lost 1 base and the J gene lost 2 bases, with 12 bases spanning the gap. Germline V gene sequence: CDR1 MGHRA, CDR2 YSYEKL. The CDR3 is 16 amino acids. This receptor was obtained from a person between 18 and 69 years old in good health. The sample consisted of blood. The chain has TRBV4-1 and TRBJ2-1, with D possibly being TRBD2 (6 bases). The CDR3: CASSQVEGSTYNEQFF. The CDR3 coding sequence is TGCGCCAGCAGCCAAGTGGAGGGATCGACCTACAATGAGCAGTTCTTC.